This TCR beta chain was found in a study of Graves' ophthalmopathy and Graves' hyperthyroidism (dated by TCRdb to 2017 to 2018). Background for the entire study: Peripheral blood samples were taken at the time of initial diagnosis, before any treatment was given. The study used signatures of the TCR beta repertoire to tell Graves' ophthalmopathy apart from Graves' hyperthyroidism and to predict which patients would progress to ophthalmopathy. In total, approximately 140 blood samples were TCR-sequenced: under 45 ophthalmopathy, 75 hyperthyroidism and roughly 17 hyperthyroidism-to-ophthalmopathy patients. A discovery set of 100 or so patients (more than 40 ophthalmopathy, just over 55 stable hyperthyroidism) was enrolled to explore V-J signatures distinguishing ophthalmopathy from hyperthyroidism. An independent validation cohort comprised 18 to 20 hyperthyroidism patients and 15 to 17 patients who later progressed from hyperthyroidism to ophthalmopathy. In roughly 6 hyperthyroidism patients, the T-cell repertoires found in thyroid tissue were compared with those found in blood. Following sample collection, hyperthyroidism patients were given methimazole at a starting dose of 30 mg daily, and ophthalmopathy patients were given high-dose intravenous methylprednisolone. The 95 to 100 discovery patients were randomly divided into training and test sets at a 7:3 ratio. Overall study outcomes, separate from this receptor: In validation, the model predicted ophthalmopathy progression with about 71% sensitivity and about 77% specificity; around twelve predicted patients were CT-confirmed with GO in a median of 6.5 months. Sample size was not statistically predetermined, and group allocation was not concealed from the investigators. Ophthalmopathy was separated from stable hyperthyroidism by the 13-signature model with just under 90% sensitivity and less than 82% specificity in cross-validation and with 80%/75% in the test set. Most of the expanded thyroid clonotypes with a frequency above 0.001 were also detected in blood, and it was suggested that the thyroid immune response may be reflected by blood repertoires.

For repertoire sequencing, the TCR beta CDR3 regions were amplified from RNA transcripts. The first round was an RT-PCR using HTBI primers with the Qiagen OneStep RT-PCR kit, and this first round was followed by a second-round multiplex PCR, then size selection and purification. Libraries were sequenced on an Illumina HiSeq2000 using paired-end 100 bp reads. The authors processed their data as follows. SOAPnuke was used to process the reads, removing any read that contained adapters or uncalled bases, had a mean Phred below 15, or lacked an exact match to the constant primer or identifier. High-quality paired reads were merged with COPE v1.2.5. Each unique nucleotide sequence was treated as a clonotype, and MiTCR v1.1 was used to align the clonotypes to the IMGT TRB V, D and J references. Only V-J combinations with frequency above 0.0001 were analysed, covering approximately 99% of repertoires. A TCR clonal expansion and chaos score per V-J combination was defined as the ratio of F50 clonal expansion to chaos observed in the TCRdist matrix. Welch's t-statistics and random forest were used to reduce the features to about 14 V-J combinations, which were then used as input to a naive Bayes classifier. The similarity between thyroid and blood repertoires was quantified using the Morisita-Horn index. TCRdb took the public reads, trimmed them with fastp at Q25, ran MiXCR for clone calling and kept in-frame beta chains. Entries are consolidated by CDR3 protein sequence, retaining the most common genes and DNA. In this record, the V and J calls reflect TCRdb's handling and not the investigators' own analysis. The table for this sample lists 200,000 to 250,000 distinct CDR3 sequences; 20% to 25% of them were counted only once. In total, the top ten clones hold more than 35% of the sample.

Ophthalmopathy patients had moderately to severely active disease, Clinical Activity Score of at least 3, NOSPECS grade of at least 4, and disease duration under 3 months. Patients were excluded if they had other autoimmune diseases, uncontrolled infections, pregnancy or lactation. Clinical symptoms, serum thyroxine, TRAb, thyroid ultrasound and orbital computed tomography were used for diagnosis. PBMCs were isolated from 7.5 to 10 ml of fresh peripheral blood by Ficoll-Paque density gradient centrifugation. Total RNA was extracted with Trizol reagent and quality-checked on an Agilent 2100 Bioanalyzer. This clonotype has a count of ten or more. Its binding antigen is unknown. Qualities for individual bases were not recorded, and no much larger clone is one base off. V is shortened by 10 bases, J by 2 bases, and the region joining them spans 15 bases. The CDR3 has 14 amino acids, counting the end cysteine and phenylalanine. The read is trimmed to its CDR3 DNA, 42 bases read in frame from base 1.

Sequences were obtained from peripheral blood. This sequence uses TRBV12-3 or TRBV12-4 and TRBJ1-3; the D gene cannot be named for sure. The TCR was taken from a woman aged 50 to 60 with Graves' ophthalmopathy. Donor details come from another sample of the same person, matched by shared clones. The CDR3 here reads CAIQFKRAGNTIYF. The DNA is as follows: TGTGCCATCCAATTCAAGAGGGCTGGAAACACCATATATTTT.